The rows below give T cell receptor beta chains drawn from one sample of a study of shared clonotypes between healthy human individuals. TCRdb's copy holds only in-frame clones and misses some; the assay was immunoSEQ multiplex PCR. The profile shows around 1.9 million clones, about 92% of them singletons. The sequenced sample was naive CD8+ T cells from PBMCs. These receptors all stem from a man younger than 35 in good health. Some clones in this sample may be carry-over from other donors' samples. The CDR3 runs from the conserved cysteine through the conserved F or W. The D gene is left open where the match is weak. Only part of the rows carry a size: once, few, many, or a class if the clone is expanded.

d_gene	len	j_gene	v_gene	abundance	CDR3aa	CDR3nt
TRBD1	14	TRBJ2-7	TRBV9	NA	CASSVGDSPYEQYF	TGTGCCAGCAGCGTGGGGGACAGTCCCTACGAGCAGTACTTC
NA	11	TRBJ1-2	TRBV29-1	NA	CSVVGGYGYTF	TGCAGCGTCGTGGGGGGCTATGGCTACACCTTC
TRBD1	14	TRBJ1-2	TRBV4-1	NA	CASSQRQGGSGYTF	TGCGCCAGCAGCCAGAGACAGGGTGGTTCCGGCTACACCTTC
NA	15	TRBJ2-2	TRBV4-1	NA	CASSRREGGTGELFF	TGCGCCAGCAGCCGTAGAGAGGGGGGCACCGGGGAGCTGTTTTTT
NA	14	TRBJ2-7	TRBV15	NA	CATSREEGPYEQYF	TGTGCCACCAGCAGAGAGGAGGGGCCCTACGAGCAGTACTTC
TRBD1	13	TRBJ2-7	TRBV28	NA	CASNRGLSYEQYF	TGTGCCAGTAACAGGGGGCTCTCCTACGAGCAGTACTTC
NA	14	TRBJ2-7	TRBV30	NA	CAWSPWDLTYEQYF	TGTGCCTGGAGTCCTTGGGACCTAACCTACGAGCAGTACTTC
NA	15	TRBJ1-2	TRBV27	NA	CASSPRTGTNYGYTF	TGTGCCAGCAGTCCCAGAACCGGGACAAACTATGGCTACACCTTC
NA	14	TRBJ2-2	TRBV19	NA	CASREGPFTGELFF	TGTGCCAGTAGGGAGGGCCCATTCACCGGGGAGCTGTTTTTT
NA	12	TRBJ1-2	TRBV10-2	NA	CASRGQLNGYTF	TGCGCCAGCAGGGGACAATTGAATGGCTACACCTTC
TRBD1	16	TRBJ1-1	TRBV27	NA	CASSLSRTGGVTEAFF	TGTGCCAGCAGTTTATCGAGGACAGGGGGAGTCACTGAAGCTTTCTTT
NA	13	TRBJ1-4	TRBV6-5	NA	CASSYSGNEKLFF	TGTGCCAGCAGTTACTCGGGGAATGAAAAACTGTTTTTT
NA	14	TRBJ1-2	TRBV4-2	NA	CASSQDGDNYGYTF	TGTGCCAGCAGCCAAGATGGGGATAACTATGGCTACACCTTC
NA	13	TRBJ2-7	TRBV27	NA	CASSSPLSYEQYF	TGTGCCAGCAGTTCTCCACTGTCCTACGAGCAGTACTTC
NA	15	TRBJ2-1	TRBV19	NA	CASSLQGRPYNEQFF	TGTGCCAGTAGTCTACAGGGGAGGCCCTACAATGAGCAGTTCTTC
TRBD1	16	TRBJ1-2	TRBV19	NA	CASSRTGRSKGNGYTF	TGTGCCAGTAGTCGGACAGGGAGATCGAAAGGGAATGGCTACACCTTC
NA	16	TRBJ2-1	TRBV27	NA	CASSLWSAGLYNEQFF	TGTGCCAGCAGTTTATGGTCGGCAGGGCTCTACAATGAGCAGTTCTTC
TRBD2	17	TRBJ2-7	TRBV6-7	NA	CASSWGLAGSSSYEQYF	TGTGCCAGCAGTTGGGGGTTAGCGGGCTCTAGCTCCTACGAGCAGTACTTC
NA	13	TRBJ1-2	TRBV27	once	CASSFRTSYGYTF	TGTGCCAGCAGTTTTAGGACTAGCTATGGCTACACCTTC
NA	13	TRBJ2-2	TRBV5-4	NA	CASSLMGGGELFF	TGTGCCAGCAGCTTAATGGGGGGCGGGGAGCTGTTTTTT
NA	12	TRBJ2-3	TRBV28	NA	CASSLPSVTQYF	TGTGCCAGCAGTTTACCTTCGGTTACGCAGTATTTT
NA	12	TRBJ2-2	TRBV11-2	NA	CASSHPPEELFF	TGTGCCAGCAGCCACCCCCCCGAGGAGCTGTTTTTT
NA	15	TRBJ1-5	TRBV28	NA	CASSWERRTGQPQHF	TGTGCCAGCAGCTGGGAGAGGAGGACGGGCCAGCCCCAGCATTTT
TRBD2	15	TRBJ2-7	TRBV6-5	NA	CASSSGLAGVGEQYF	TGTGCCAGCAGTTCGGGACTAGCGGGGGTTGGGGAGCAGTACTTC
NA	15	TRBJ2-1	TRBV15	NA	CATSSEGRIYNEQFF	TGTGCCACCAGCTCTGAAGGGCGGATATACAATGAGCAGTTCTTC
NA	14	TRBJ2-3	TRBV29-1	NA	CSSAGLTSTDTQYF	TGCAGCTCTGCCGGGTTGACTAGCACAGATACGCAGTATTTT
NA	17	TRBJ2-1	TRBV7-9	once	CASSPRASASSYNEQFF	TGTGCCAGCAGCCCTCGGGCGAGCGCAAGCTCCTACAATGAGCAGTTCTTC
TRBD2	18	TRBJ2-7	TRBV27	NA	CASHRGRGTSGKGHEQYF	TGTGCCAGTCATCGGGGGAGGGGGACTAGCGGGAAAGGGCACGAGCAGTACTTC
NA	15	TRBJ2-7	TRBV9	NA	CASSVASATSYEQYF	TGTGCCAGCAGCGTAGCTTCGGCAACCTCCTACGAGCAGTACTTC
TRBD2	13	TRBJ2-7	TRBV29-1	NA	CSTRTSGPYEQYF	TGCAGCACCCGGACTAGCGGACCCTACGAGCAGTACTTC
NA	15	TRBJ2-7	TRBV27	once	CASSPGGPSSYEQYF	TGTGCCAGCAGCCCTGGGGGGCCAAGCTCCTACGAGCAGTACTTC
NA	13	TRBJ1-5	TRBV6-1	few	CASSDSLNQPQHF	TGTGCCAGCAGTGACAGCCTGAATCAGCCCCAGCATTTT
NA	13	TRBJ2-5	TRBV29-1	few	CSVERGFQETQYF	TGCAGCGTTGAACGGGGATTCCAAGAGACCCAGTACTTC
NA	11	TRBJ2-7	TRBV20-1	NA	CSAKVGRLQYF	TGCAGTGCGAAGGTTGGGCGCCTACAGTACTTC
NA	13	TRBJ1-1	TRBV9	NA	CASRGETNTEAFF	TGTGCCAGCAGAGGGGAGACGAACACTGAAGCTTTCTTT
NA	13	TRBJ2-7	TRBV28	few	CASTDTSAYEQYF	TGTGCCAGCACTGATACTTCGGCCTACGAGCAGTACTTC
TRBD1	17	TRBJ2-3	TRBV15	NA	CATSRDPDREGADTQYF	TGTGCCACCAGCAGAGATCCGGACAGGGAAGGAGCAGATACGCAGTATTTT
TRBD1	14	TRBJ1-1	TRBV6-5	NA	CASSRVGTATEAFF	TGTGCCAGCAGTAGGGTAGGGACAGCCACTGAAGCTTTCTTT
NA	16	TRBJ2-2	TRBV27	NA	CASSLSAGEDTGELFF	TGTGCCAGCAGTTTGTCGGCAGGGGAGGACACCGGGGAGCTGTTTTTT
NA	16	TRBJ2-7	TRBV27	NA	CASSLNIGTVAYEQYF	TGTGCCAGCAGTCTAAATATCGGGACGGTGGCCTACGAGCAGTACTTC
TRBD2	15	TRBJ2-7	TRBV7-2	NA	CASRTREGSSYEQYF	TGTGCCAGCAGGACACGGGAGGGAAGCTCCTACGAGCAGTACTTC
NA	15	TRBJ2-1	TRBV27	NA	CASSLTTYSYNEQFF	TGTGCCAGCAGTTTAACTACCTACTCCTACAATGAGCAGTTCTTC
NA	15	TRBJ2-5	TRBV7-9	NA	CASSLAPRIQETQYF	TGTGCCAGCAGCTTAGCGCCACGGATCCAAGAGACCCAGTACTTC
TRBD2	14	TRBJ2-1	TRBV28	NA	CASSGRGPWGEQFF	TGTGCCAGTAGCGGGAGAGGCCCGTGGGGTGAGCAGTTCTTC
TRBD2	15	TRBJ2-7	TRBV28	NA	CASSQTSPRYYEQYF	TGTGCCAGCAGCCAGACTAGCCCACGCTACTACGAGCAGTACTTC
NA	13	TRBJ1-1	TRBV6-1	NA	CASSKDSYTEAFF	TGTGCCAGCAGTAAAGACAGTTACACTGAAGCTTTCTTT
TRBD2	17	TRBJ2-2	TRBV7-6	NA	CASSLAYGGPGGGELFF	TGTGCCAGCAGCTTAGCGTACGGCGGACCGGGGGGCGGGGAGCTGTTTTTT